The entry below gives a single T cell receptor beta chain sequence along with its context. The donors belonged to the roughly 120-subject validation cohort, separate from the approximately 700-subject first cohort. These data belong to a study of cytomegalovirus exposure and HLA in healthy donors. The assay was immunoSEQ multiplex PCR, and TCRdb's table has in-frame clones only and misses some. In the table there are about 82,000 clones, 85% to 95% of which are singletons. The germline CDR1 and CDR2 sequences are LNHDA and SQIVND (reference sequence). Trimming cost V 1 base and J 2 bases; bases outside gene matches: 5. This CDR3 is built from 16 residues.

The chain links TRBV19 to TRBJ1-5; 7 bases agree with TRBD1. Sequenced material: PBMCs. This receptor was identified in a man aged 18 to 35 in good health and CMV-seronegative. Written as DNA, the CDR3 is TGTGCCAGTAGTATAGTTCCAGGGGGAGGCAATCAGCCCCAGCATTTT. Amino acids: CASSIVPGGGNQPQHF.